This T cell receptor (beta chain) comes out of a study of blood T cell repertoires in COVID-19. Study summary: Samples representing acute and convalescent COVID-19 were sourced from the United States, Italy and Spain. From T cells, B-cell-depleted T cells, or PBMCs came the material, which was cDNA or gDNA.

In germline, CDR1 is DFQATT, CDR2 SNEGSKA (reference sequence). J was trimmed by 5 bases and V by 5 bases; bases with no gene match: 10. The CDR3 loop spans 15 amino acids. Original analysis: Amplification with reference gene primers provided the estimates of nucleated cell counts. The table came from immunoSEQ multiplex PCR; TCRdb's copy has only in-frame clones and leaves some out. From that table come the V and J calls and clone size; the DNA was used to work out D and trimming. The sample shows tens of thousands of clones, about 90% of them seen only once. J is TRBJ2-5 and V is TRBV20-1, with 11 bases lining up with TRBD2. The material sequenced was peripheral blood. The sequence derives from a woman between 50 and 59 years old with active or convalescent COVID-19. CDR3: CSARVSGRASETQYF. The CDR3 region has the DNA TGCAGTGCTCGTGTTAGCGGGAGGGCCTCTGAGACCCAGTACTTC.